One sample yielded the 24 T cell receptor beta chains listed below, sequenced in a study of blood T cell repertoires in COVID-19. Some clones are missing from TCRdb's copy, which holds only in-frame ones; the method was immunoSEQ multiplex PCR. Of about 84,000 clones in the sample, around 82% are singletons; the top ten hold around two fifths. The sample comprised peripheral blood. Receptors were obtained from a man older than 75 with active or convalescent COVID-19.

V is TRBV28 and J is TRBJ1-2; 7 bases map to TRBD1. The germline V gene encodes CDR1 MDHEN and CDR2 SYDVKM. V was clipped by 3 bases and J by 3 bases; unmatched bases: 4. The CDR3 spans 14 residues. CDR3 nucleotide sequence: TGTGCCAGCAGTTTGAAGGGGGCATACTATGGCTACACCTTC. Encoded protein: CASSLKGAYYGYTF.

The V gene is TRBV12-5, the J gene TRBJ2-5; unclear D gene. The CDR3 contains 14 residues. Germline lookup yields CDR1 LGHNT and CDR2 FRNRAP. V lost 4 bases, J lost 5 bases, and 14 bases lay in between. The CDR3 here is CASGSYPGKETQYF. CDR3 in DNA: TGTGCTAGTGGTTCGTACCCGGGTAAGGAGACCCAGTACTTC.

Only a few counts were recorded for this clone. The CDR3 region is CASSIRATSYNEQFF. CDR3 sequence (DNA): TGTGCCAGTAGTATCCGAGCGACCTCCTACAATGAGCAGTTCTTC. This sequence joins TRBV19 and TRBJ2-1; D not resolved. CDR3 size: 15 residues. Per germline, CDR1 LNHDA and CDR2 SQIVND (reference sequence). The V and J ends lost 3 bases and 0 bases respectively, with 9 bases between them.

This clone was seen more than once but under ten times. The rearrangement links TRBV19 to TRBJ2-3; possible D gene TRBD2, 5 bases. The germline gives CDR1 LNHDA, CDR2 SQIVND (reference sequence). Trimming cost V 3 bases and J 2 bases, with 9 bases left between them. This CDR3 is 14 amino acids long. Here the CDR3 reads CASSIAGDTDTQYF. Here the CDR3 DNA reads TGTGCCAGTAGTATTGCCGGGGACACAGATACGCAGTATTTT.

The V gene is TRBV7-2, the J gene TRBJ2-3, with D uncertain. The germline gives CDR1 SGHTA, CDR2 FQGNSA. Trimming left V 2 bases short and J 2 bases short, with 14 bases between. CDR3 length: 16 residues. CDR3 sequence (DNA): TGTGCCAGCAGCTTATCTTTCGCGGCTACCACAGATACGCAGTATTTT. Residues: CASSLSFAATTDTQYF.

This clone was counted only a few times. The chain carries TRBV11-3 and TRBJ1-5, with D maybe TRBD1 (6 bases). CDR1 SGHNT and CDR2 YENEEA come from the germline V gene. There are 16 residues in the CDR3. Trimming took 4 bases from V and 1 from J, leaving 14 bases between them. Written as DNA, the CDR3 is TGTGCCAGCAGCTCCAGATATAGGGGGAGCAATCAGCCCCAGCATTTT. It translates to CASSSRYRGSNQPQHF.

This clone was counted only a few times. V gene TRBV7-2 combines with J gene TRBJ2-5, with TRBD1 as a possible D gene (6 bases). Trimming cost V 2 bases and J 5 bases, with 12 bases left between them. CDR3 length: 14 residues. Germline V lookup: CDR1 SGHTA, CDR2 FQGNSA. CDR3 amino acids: CASSLRTEPETQYF. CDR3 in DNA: TGTGCCAGCAGCTTACGGACAGAGCCCGAGACCCAGTACTTC.

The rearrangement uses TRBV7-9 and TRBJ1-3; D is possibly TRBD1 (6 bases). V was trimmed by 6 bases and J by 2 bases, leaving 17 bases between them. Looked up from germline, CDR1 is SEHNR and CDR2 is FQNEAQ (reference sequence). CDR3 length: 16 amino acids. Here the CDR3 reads CASRGNRDVAGNTIYF. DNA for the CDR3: TGTGCCAGCAGAGGGAACAGGGATGTCGCTGGAAACACCATATATTTT.

The CDR3 DNA sequence: TGTGCCAGCAGCCCGGACTATCTAGAGACCCAGTACTTC. Residues: CASSPDYLETQYF. The J gene is TRBJ2-5, the V gene TRBV6-2 or TRBV6-3; a possible D gene is TRBD2 (6 bases). CDR3 length: 13 residues. V was pared by 6 bases and J by 4 bases, with 12 bases between. Germline V gene data show CDR1 as MNHEY and CDR2 as SVGEGT.

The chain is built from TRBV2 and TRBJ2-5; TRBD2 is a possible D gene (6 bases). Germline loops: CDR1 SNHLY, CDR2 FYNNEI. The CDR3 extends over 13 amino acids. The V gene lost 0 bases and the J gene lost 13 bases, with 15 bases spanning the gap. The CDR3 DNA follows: TGTGCCAGCAGTGAAGCCCATAATACCGGGGGGTACTTC. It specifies CASSEAHNTGGYF. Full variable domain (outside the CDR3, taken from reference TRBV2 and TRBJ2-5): EPEVTQTPSHQVTQMGQEVILRCVPISNHLYFYWYRQILGQKVEFLVSFYNNEISEKSEIFDDQFSVERPDGSNFTLKIRSTKLEDSAMYFCASSEAHNTGGYFGPGTRLLVL.

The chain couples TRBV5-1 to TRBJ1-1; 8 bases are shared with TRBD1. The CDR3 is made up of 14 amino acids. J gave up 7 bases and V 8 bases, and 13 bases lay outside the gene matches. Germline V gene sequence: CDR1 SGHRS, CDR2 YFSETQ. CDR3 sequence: CASTIFQGADEAFF. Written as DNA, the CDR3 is TGCGCCAGTACTATCTTCCAGGGGGCGGATGAAGCTTTCTTT. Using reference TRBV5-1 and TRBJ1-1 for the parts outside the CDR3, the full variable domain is KAGVTQTPRYLIKTRGQQVTLSCSPISGHRSVSWYQQTPGQGLQFLFEYFSETQRNKGNFPGRFSGRQFSNSRSEMNVSTLELGDSALYLCASTIFQGADEAFFGQGTRLTVV.

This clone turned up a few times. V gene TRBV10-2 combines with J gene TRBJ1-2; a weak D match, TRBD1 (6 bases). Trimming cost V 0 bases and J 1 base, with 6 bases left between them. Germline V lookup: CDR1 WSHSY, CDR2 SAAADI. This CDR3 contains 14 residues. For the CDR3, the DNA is TGCGCCAGCAGTGAGTCAGGGGGTAACTATGGCTACACCTTC. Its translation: CASSESGGNYGYTF.

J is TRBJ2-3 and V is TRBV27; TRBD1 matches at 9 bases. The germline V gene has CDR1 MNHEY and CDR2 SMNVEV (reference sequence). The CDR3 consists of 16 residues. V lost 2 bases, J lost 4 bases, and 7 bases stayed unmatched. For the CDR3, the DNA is TGTGCCAGCAGTTTAATCGGGACAGGGTACTCAGATACGCAGTATTTT. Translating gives CASSLIGTGYSDTQYF.

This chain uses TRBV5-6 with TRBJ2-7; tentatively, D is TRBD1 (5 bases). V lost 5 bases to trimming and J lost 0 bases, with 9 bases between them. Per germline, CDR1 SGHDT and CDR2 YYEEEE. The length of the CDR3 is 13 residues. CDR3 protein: CASSPDSSYEQYF. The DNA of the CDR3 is TGTGCCAGCAGTCCCGACAGCTCCTACGAGCAGTACTTC.

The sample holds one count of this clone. This CDR3 is CASSTFLAGTWIIEQFF. CDR3 DNA: TGTGCCAGTAGTACCTTTCTAGCGGGGACCTGGATCATCGAGCAGTTCTTC. The rearrangement joins TRBV19 to TRBJ2-1; TRBD2 matches at 9 bases. Germline loops: CDR1 LNHDA, CDR2 SQIVND (reference sequence). The trim removed 4 bases at V and 10 bases at J, leaving 17 bases unmatched. This CDR3 has 17 residues. The variable domain in full, completed from reference TRBV19 and TRBJ2-1, reads DGGITQSPKYLFRKEGQNVTLSCEQNLNHDAMYWYRQDPGQGLRLIYYSQIVNDFQKGDIAEGYSVSREKKESFPLTVTSAQKNPTAFYLCASSTFLAGTWIIEQFFGPGTRLTVL.

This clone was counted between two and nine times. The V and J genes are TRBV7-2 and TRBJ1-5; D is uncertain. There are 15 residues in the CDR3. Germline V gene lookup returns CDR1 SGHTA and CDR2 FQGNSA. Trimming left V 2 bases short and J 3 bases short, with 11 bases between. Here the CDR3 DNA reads TGTGCCAGCAGCTTATCGAGTTCCCCCAATCAGCCCCAGCATTTT. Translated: CASSLSSSPNQPQHF.

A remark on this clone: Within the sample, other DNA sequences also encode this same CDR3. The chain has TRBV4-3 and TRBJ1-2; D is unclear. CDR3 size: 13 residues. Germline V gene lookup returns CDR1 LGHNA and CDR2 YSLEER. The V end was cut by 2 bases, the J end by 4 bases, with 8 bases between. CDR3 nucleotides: TGCGCCAGCAGCCAACGGGGAGGCTATGGCTACACCTTC. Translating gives CASSQRGGYGYTF.

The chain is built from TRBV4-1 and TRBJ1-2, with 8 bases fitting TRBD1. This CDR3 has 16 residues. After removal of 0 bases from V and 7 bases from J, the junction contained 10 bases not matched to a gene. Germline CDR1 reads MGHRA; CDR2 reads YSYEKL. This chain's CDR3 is CASSQDQGARVAGYTF. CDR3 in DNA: TGCGCCAGCAGCCAAGATCAGGGGGCAAGAGTTGCTGGCTACACCTTC.

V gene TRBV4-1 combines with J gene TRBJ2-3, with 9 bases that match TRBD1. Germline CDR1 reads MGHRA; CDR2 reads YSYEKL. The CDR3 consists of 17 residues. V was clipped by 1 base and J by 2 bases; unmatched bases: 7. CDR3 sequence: CASSQVLRDRDTDTQYF. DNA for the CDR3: TGCGCCAGCAGCCAAGTTCTCCGGGACAGGGACACAGATACGCAGTATTTT.

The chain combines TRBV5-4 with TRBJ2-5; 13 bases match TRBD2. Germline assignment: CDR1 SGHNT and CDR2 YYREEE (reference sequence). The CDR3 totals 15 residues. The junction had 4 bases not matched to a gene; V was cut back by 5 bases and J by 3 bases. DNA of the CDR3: TGTGCCAGCAGACTTGGACTAGCGGGGGAAGAGACCCAGTACTTC. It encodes CASRLGLAGEETQYF.

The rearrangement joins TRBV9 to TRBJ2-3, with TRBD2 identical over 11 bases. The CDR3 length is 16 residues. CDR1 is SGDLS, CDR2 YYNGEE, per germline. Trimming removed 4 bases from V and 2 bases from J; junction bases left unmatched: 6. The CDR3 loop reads CASSRRLAGTTDTQYF. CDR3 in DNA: TGTGCCAGCAGCCGGAGACTAGCGGGAACCACAGATACGCAGTATTTT.

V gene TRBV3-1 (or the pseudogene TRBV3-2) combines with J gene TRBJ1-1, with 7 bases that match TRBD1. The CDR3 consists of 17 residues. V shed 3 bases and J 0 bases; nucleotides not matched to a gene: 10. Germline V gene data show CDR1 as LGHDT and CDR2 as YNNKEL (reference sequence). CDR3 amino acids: CASSQALQGHMNTEAFF. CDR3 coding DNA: TGTGCCAGCAGCCAGGCGCTACAGGGGCACATGAACACTGAAGCTTTCTTT.

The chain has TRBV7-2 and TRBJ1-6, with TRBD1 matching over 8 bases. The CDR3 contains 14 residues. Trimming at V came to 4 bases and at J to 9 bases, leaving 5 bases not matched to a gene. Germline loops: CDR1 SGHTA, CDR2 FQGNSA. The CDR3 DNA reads TGTGCCAGCAGCTCCCAGGGGGCCCGTTCACCCCTCCACTTT. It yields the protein CASSSQGARSPLHF.

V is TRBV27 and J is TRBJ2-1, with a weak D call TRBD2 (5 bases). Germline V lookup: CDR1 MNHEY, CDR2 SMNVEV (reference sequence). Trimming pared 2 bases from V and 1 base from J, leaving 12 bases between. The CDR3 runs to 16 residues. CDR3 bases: TGTGCCAGCAGTTTAAGGCGGGCCCCTTCCTACAATGAGCAGTTCTTC. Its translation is CASSLRRAPSYNEQFF.